The rows below give T cell receptor beta chains drawn from one sample of a study of cytomegalovirus exposure and HLA in healthy donors. Profiled with immunoSEQ multiplex PCR; TCRdb holds only in-frame clones, not every one. The data show about 130,000 clones, 70% to 85% seen once. The sequencing input was PBMCs. The origin of the receptors is a woman aged 55-75 years in good health and CMV-seropositive. The CDR3 runs from the conserved cysteine through the conserved F or W. The order of the fields is D gene, clone size, V gene, J gene, CDR3 DNA, CDR3 protein. The D gene is left open where the match is weak. Expanded clones get a size class; other rows say once, few or many, or leave the size out.

NA,few,TRBV4-1,TRBJ1-1,TGCGCCAGCAGCCAGGACCGGGGGGGATCTGAAGCTTTCTTT,CASSQDRGGSEAFF
TRBD1,NA,TRBV2,TRBJ1-1,TGTGCCAGCAGACCTTGGAAGGACAGGTCGGTCACTGAAGCTTTCTTT,CASRPWKDRSVTEAFF
TRBD2,NA,TRBV10-2,TRBJ2-5,TGCGCCAGTCATGGGGGCGGGGGGTACCAAGAGACCCAGTACTTC,CASHGGGGYQETQYF
TRBD2,NA,TRBV7-2,TRBJ2-1,TGTGCCAGCAGCTTAGCGTCGGTAGCGGGGGACTCCTACAATGAGCAGTTCTTC,CASSLASVAGDSYNEQFF
TRBD1,NA,TRBV2,TRBJ2-2,TGTGCCAGCAAACCCCTCCAGGGGGCCGGGGAGCTGTTTTTT,CASKPLQGAGELFF
TRBD2,NA,TRBV11-2,TRBJ2-3,TGTGCCAGCAGCTTGTCGAGCTTAGCGGGGGCCTACACAGATACGCAGTATTTT,CASSLSSLAGAYTDTQYF
NA,NA,TRBV2,TRBJ1-4,TGTGCAACCTACCCGGGGGTGAGGGGCCTAAAAAAACTGTTTTTT,CATYPGVRGLKKLFF
TRBD1,few,TRBV10-2,TRBJ2-3,TGCGCCAGCAGACGAGGACAGGGAGGCACAGATACGCAGTATTTT,CASRRGQGGTDTQYF
NA,many,TRBV10-1,TRBJ2-2,TGCGCCAGCAGTGATGGACAGACGAACACCGGGGAGCTGTTTTTT,CASSDGQTNTGELFF
NA,few,TRBV10-3,TRBJ1-1,TGTGCCATCAGGCGGGCCTCGAACACTGAAGCTTTCTTT,CAIRRASNTEAFF
NA,NA,TRBV5-1,TRBJ2-1,TGCGCCAGCAGCTTGATAGCAGGGAGGTACAATGAGCAGTTCTTC,CASSLIAGRYNEQFF
NA,NA,TRBV2,TRBJ2-1,TGTGCCAGTCTTCGGGACAACTACAATGAGCAGTTCTTC,CASLRDNYNEQFF
TRBD1,NA,TRBV10-1,TRBJ2-7,TGCGCCAGCAGTGCCTCAGGGGGCGAGCAGTACTTC,CASSASGGEQYF
TRBD1,NA,TRBV7-9,TRBJ1-1,TGTGCCAGCAGCCGACAGCCGGGACAGGGGGCCCGGACTGAAGCTTTCTTT,CASSRQPGQGARTEAFF
NA,NA,TRBV5-1,TRBJ1-1,TGCGCCAGCAGCTTGGCCGTGGGGGCGGACACTGAAGCTTTCTTT,CASSLAVGADTEAFF
NA,NA,TRBV7-9,TRBJ1-1,TGTGCCAGCAGCTTAGAGGGGAGGACTGAAGCTTTCTTT,CASSLEGRTEAFF
NA,NA,TRBV18,TRBJ1-5,TGTGCCAGCTCAGGGGCCGGAGGGCAGACTGATCATCCCCAGCATTTT,CASSGAGGQTDHPQHF
TRBD1,NA,TRBV7-3,TRBJ2-2,TGTGCCAGCAGCTTAGTCGGACAGGGGGCGGGCACCGGGGAGCTGTTTTTT,CASSLVGQGAGTGELFF
NA,few,TRBV6-5,TRBJ1-3,TGTGCCAGCAGTTACGGGCGCTCTGGAAACACCATATATTTT,CASSYGRSGNTIYF
TRBD1,NA,TRBV2,TRBJ2-1,TGTGCCAGCAGTGAAGCGCGGGGACAGGTGCCGTTCTTC,CASSEARGQVPFF
NA,once,TRBV6-1,TRBJ2-1,TGTGCCAGCAGTGGCGACTATTCGATTTACAATGAGCAGTTCTTC,CASSGDYSIYNEQFF
NA,NA,TRBV7-3,TRBJ2-7,TGTGCCAGCAGCTTAAGTTCAGGTGACTACGAGCAGTACTTC,CASSLSSGDYEQYF
TRBD2,NA,TRBV5-4,TRBJ2-1,TGTGCCAGCAGCTACACTAGCGGGAGCTACAATGAGCAGTTCTTC,CASSYTSGSYNEQFF
TRBD2,few,TRBV7-2,TRBJ2-7,TGTGCCAGCACCCGGACTAGCGGGGGGGCCTACGAGCAGTACTTC,CASTRTSGGAYEQYF
NA,NA,TRBV10-2,TRBJ2-7,TGCGCCAGCAGTGAGTCCAGGGGAGACTACGAGCAGTACTTC,CASSESRGDYEQYF
NA,once,TRBV5-8,TRBJ1-1,TGTGCCAGCCGGGGAACTGAAGCTTTCTTT,CASRGTEAFF
NA,NA,TRBV4-1,TRBJ1-1,TGCGCCAGCAGCCAAGATCAGGGACAAACTTTGAACACTGAAGCTTTCTTT,CASSQDQGQTLNTEAFF
TRBD1,NA,TRBV9,TRBJ2-7,TGTGCCAGCAGCCAAAGGGGGGGACAGGGATACGAGCAGTACTTC,CASSQRGGQGYEQYF
NA,NA,TRBV5-6,TRBJ2-7,TGTGCCAGCAGCTCCTTTTACGAGCAGTACTTC,CASSSFYEQYF
NA,NA,TRBV12-5,TRBJ1-2,TGTGCTAGTGGCCGGGAGGCGGGAGCTATATATGGCTACACCTTC,CASGREAGAIYGYTF
TRBD2,NA,TRBV5-1,TRBJ2-5,TGCGCCAGCAACCCCCTCGGACTAGCACAAGAGACCCAGTACTTC,CASNPLGLAQETQYF
TRBD1,once,TRBV29-1,TRBJ1-1,TGCAGCGTTGTTGGGACAGGCCCTGAAGCTTTCTTT,CSVVGTGPEAFF
TRBD1,few,TRBV5-4,TRBJ1-2,TGTGCCAGCACCTTCCAGGACAGGGGGAACTATGGCTACACCTTC,CASTFQDRGNYGYTF
TRBD1,NA,TRBV5-1,TRBJ1-2,TGCGCCAGCAGCTTTGCGGGACAGGGGTATGGCTACACCTTC,CASSFAGQGYGYTF
NA,NA,TRBV19,TRBJ1-2,TGTGCCAGTAGTATAGAGGCGGTGAGCCATGGCTACACCTTC,CASSIEAVSHGYTF
TRBD1,NA,TRBV9,TRBJ1-6,TGTGCCAGCAGCCTCGACAGGGCGGAATCACCCCTCCACTTT,CASSLDRAESPLHF
NA,few,TRBV4-1,TRBJ1-1,TGCGCCAGCAGCCAAGGCGAGCGGGACACTGAAGCTTTCTTT,CASSQGERDTEAFF
NA,NA,TRBV6-1,TRBJ1-3,TGTGCCAGCAGTGCGCCCTCCTTCGGGTCCGGAAACACCATATATTTT,CASSAPSFGSGNTIYF
TRBD1,NA,TRBV9,TRBJ2-7,TGTGCCAGCAGCGATGGGGGACAGGGCCCCTACGAGCAGTACTTC,CASSDGGQGPYEQYF
NA,NA,TRBV7-9,TRBJ1-5,TGTGCCAGCAGCACCGTCGGGTTTGGCAATCAGCCCCAGCATTTT,CASSTVGFGNQPQHF
TRBD1,few,TRBV10-1,TRBJ1-3,TGCGCCAGCAGGGCCGGGACAGGGGCTGGAAACACCATATATTTT,CASRAGTGAGNTIYF